Following are 25 T cell receptor beta chains from one sample sequenced in a study of regulatory T cells in long-lasting Graves disease. As to time point: newly diagnosed GD, antithyroid drugs for less than 3 months. Scientists built the TCR library using RNA that was extracted from PBMCs. Arm-PCR of CDR3 regions and iRepertoire HTBI primers were the basis on which TCR beta libraries were built. TCRdb reprocessed the multiplex PCR reads via MiXCR and lists one record per CDR3 protein. The sample holds about 430,000 distinct CDR3 sequences, about 15% seen once. This sample was shared with a second study, whose subject was T cells in Graves' hyperthyroidism and ophthalmopathy.

Sample: peripheral blood mononuclear cells (PBMCs), taken at new diagnosis, from a patient treated with antithyroid drugs. These receptors were collected from a woman aged 40 to 55 with Graves disease.

This clonotype has only a few counts. The chain has TRBV7-8 and TRBJ1-2; 7 bases map to TRBD1. V lost 7 bases, J lost 7 bases, and 15 bases stayed unmatched. This CDR3 is 15 amino acids long. Germline V CDR1 and CDR2: SGHVS, FQNEAQ. DNA of the CDR3: TGTGCCAGCACCAGGAGGGGACAGCTCCAGGGTGGCTACACCTTC. Translation gives CASTRRGQLQGGYTF.

This clonotype was found many times. This chain connects TRBV25-1 to TRBJ2-7; D may be TRBD2 (5 bases). The CDR3 runs 12 residues. Trimming took off 6 bases at V and 2 bases at J, with 8 bases between the two ends. The germline V gene has CDR1 MGHDK and CDR2 SYGVNS. The CDR3 reads CASSGGAYEQYF. The CDR3 nucleotides are TGTGCCAGCAGCGGAGGAGCCTACGAGCAGTACTTC.

This clonotype has a count of ten or more. V and J are TRBV11-3 and TRBJ2-7; 9 bases align to TRBD1. J gave up 2 bases and V 5 bases, and 4 bases lay outside the gene matches. The CDR3 has 14 residues. Looked up from germline, CDR1 is SGHNT and CDR2 is YENEEA. The CDR3 DNA follows: TGTGCCAGCAGCGCGAGGGACAGGGCCTACGAGCAGTACTTC. Protein product: CASSARDRAYEQYF.

This clonotype was seen ten or more times. The J gene is TRBJ2-7, the V gene TRBV28; D might be TRBD2 (6 bases). This CDR3 comprises 15 residues. Germline CDR1 MDHEN, CDR2 SYDVKM. Trimming shortened V by 3 bases and J by 9 bases, and 21 bases separated the two germline ends. This CDR3 reads CASSLGGRDTGGQYF. CDR3 DNA sequence: TGTGCCAGCAGTTTGGGTGGGAGAGATACCGGGGGGCAGTACTTC.

This clonotype was counted many times. This chain joins TRBV12-3 or TRBV12-4 and TRBJ1-2; maybe TRBD1 (5 bases). V was shortened by 5 bases and J by 3 bases, with 16 bases between the two germline ends. The CDR3 contains 15 residues. The CDR3 DNA follows: TGTGCCAGCAGTGTACACTCGGGGCCGTACTATGGCTACACCTTC. This gives the protein CASSVHSGPYYGYTF.

This clonotype was seen ten or more times. The V and J genes are TRBV7-9 and TRBJ2-5; tentatively, D is TRBD2 (6 bases). CDR1 and CDR2 (germline): SEHNR, FQNEAQ (reference sequence). The CDR3 runs to 13 residues. The V and J ends lost 4 bases and 3 bases respectively, with 9 bases between them. The CDR3 is CASSSPSEETQYF. CDR3 bases: TGTGCCAGCAGCTCACCTAGCGAAGAGACCCAGTACTTC.

The chain combines TRBV5-1 with TRBJ2-5, with D perhaps TRBD1 (6 bases). The CDR3 has 14 residues. Trimming shortened V by 6 bases and J by 5 bases, and 17 bases separated the two germline ends. Germline V lookup: CDR1 SGHRS, CDR2 YFSETQ. The CDR3 region is CASTPLGGDETQYF. CDR3 in DNA: TGCGCCAGCACCCCGTTAGGGGGAGACGAGACCCAGTACTTC.

This clonotype was counted at least ten times. V gene TRBV28 combines with J gene TRBJ2-7; D perhaps matches TRBD1 (5 bases). Germline V gives CDR1 MDHEN, CDR2 SYDVKM. This CDR3 is 13 amino acids long. Trimming pared 2 bases from V and 7 bases from J, leaving 12 bases between. The CDR3, as DNA: TGTGCCAGCAGTTTAGTACAGGCGATGGAGCAGTACTTC. This gives the protein CASSLVQAMEQYF.

This clonotype was found many times. The chain carries TRBV28 and TRBJ1-3, with no clear D. V was trimmed by 6 bases and J by 3 bases, leaving 9 bases between them. The CDR3 has 13 residues. The germline CDR1 and CDR2 sequences are MDHEN and SYDVKM. This CDR3 is CASSLPGGNTIYF. The CDR3 region has the DNA TGTGCCAGCAGCTTACCAGGTGGAAACACCATATATTTT.

This chain joins TRBV12-3 or TRBV12-4 and TRBJ2-1, with D uncertain. The CDR3 loop spans 17 amino acids. Trimming took 7 bases from V and 3 from J, leaving 22 bases between them. Written as DNA, the CDR3 is TGTGCCAGCATTCCCCCCCGGCCATCCTCGTACTACAATGAGCAGTTCTTC. Translating it yields CASIPPRPSSYYNEQFF.

The chain employs TRBV19 and TRBJ2-1; unclear D gene. This CDR3 contains 15 residues. Germline V gene lookup returns CDR1 LNHDA and CDR2 SQIVND (reference sequence). Trimming shortened V by 1 base and J by 6 bases, and 13 bases separated the two germline ends. CDR3 sequence (DNA): TGTGCCAGTAGTATAGCTGCGTTGCTGGGCAATGAGCAGTTCTTC. It encodes CASSIAALLGNEQFF.

This clonotype was seen more than once but under ten times. The chain employs TRBV5-1 and TRBJ2-3; D is possibly TRBD1 (6 bases). This CDR3 is 16 amino acids long. CDR1 is SGHRS, CDR2 YFSETQ, per germline. Trimming cost V 4 bases and J 1 base, with 16 bases left between them. In nucleotides, the CDR3 is TGCGCCAGCAGCGGGGGCCGGGACCCCCGCACAGATACGCAGTATTTT. Amino acid sequence: CASSGGRDPRTDTQYF. Combining the CDR3 with reference TRBV5-1 and TRBJ2-3 gives the whole variable domain KAGVTQTPRYLIKTRGQQVTLSCSPISGHRSVSWYQQTPGQGLQFLFEYFSETQRNKGNFPGRFSGRQFSNSRSEMNVSTLELGDSALYLCASSGGRDPRTDTQYFGPGTRLTVL.

This clonotype was found a few times. The rearrangement uses TRBV13 and TRBJ2-3, with 8 positions matching TRBD2. V shed 5 bases and J 5 bases; nucleotides not matched to a gene: 9. Germline CDR1 and CDR2: PRHDT and FYEKMQ (reference sequence). The CDR3 spans 15 residues. The CDR3 protein is CASSPHGTREDTQYF. CDR3 bases: TGTGCCAGCAGCCCCCACGGGACTAGAGAAGATACGCAGTATTTT.

This clonotype turned up a few times. The J gene is TRBJ2-2, the V gene TRBV14; D gene unclear. CDR1 and CDR2 (germline): SGHDN, FVKESK. The ends were cut back, 6 bases at V and 4 bases at J, with 12 bases in the middle. This CDR3 has 14 residues. The chain's CDR3 is CASSRTPTTGELFF. DNA of the CDR3: TGTGCCAGCAGTCGGACCCCGACCACCGGGGAGCTGTTTTTT.

This rearrangement joins TRBV15 to TRBJ1-2; maybe TRBD1 (5 bases). The CDR3 has 13 amino acids. CDR1 and CDR2 (germline): LNHNV, YYDKDF (reference sequence). Trimming left V 4 bases short and J 6 bases short, with 12 bases between. CDR3 DNA: TGTGCCACCAGCACAGGGACGATTCATGGCTACACCTTC. This translates into CATSTGTIHGYTF.

CDR3 DNA sequence: TGTGCCAGCAGCCCTTCCCCCTCTAGCGGGAACACCGGGGAGCTGTTTTTT. Translation gives CASSPSPSSGNTGELFF. V usage is TRBV11-2 and J usage is TRBJ2-2; TRBD2 matches at 7 bases. In germline, CDR1 is SGHAT, CDR2 FQNNGV. V shed 5 bases, J shed 1 base, and the junction held 10 bases outside the gene matches. The CDR3 spans 17 residues. The full variable domain, rest sourced from reference TRBV11-2 and TRBJ2-2, is EAGVAQSPRYKIIEKRQSVAFWCNPISGHATLYWYQQILGQGPKLLIQFQNNGVVDDSQLPKDRFSAERLKGVDSTLKIQPAKLEDSAVYLCASSPSPSSGNTGELFFGEGSRLTVL.

This clonotype was detected many times. The chain combines TRBV7-9 with TRBJ2-7; D unresolved. CDR3 size: 14 residues. V was shortened by 1 base and J by 4 bases, with 11 bases between the two germline ends. The germline gives CDR1 SEHNR, CDR2 FQNEAQ (reference sequence). For the CDR3, the DNA is TGTGCCAGCAGCTTAGAATCTTCTGGTTACGAGCAGTACTTC. Residues: CASSLESSGYEQYF.

At least ten counts were recorded for this clonotype. V is TRBV13 and J is TRBJ2-1; 11 nucleotides agree with TRBD2. The CDR3 runs to 15 residues. Germline V gene sequence: CDR1 PRHDT, CDR2 FYEKMQ (reference sequence). V shed 1 base, J shed 9 bases, and the junction held 5 bases outside the gene matches. The chain's CDR3 is CASSLVAGGVGEQFF. The DNA of the CDR3 is TGTGCCAGCAGCTTAGTAGCGGGAGGGGTAGGTGAGCAGTTCTTC.

At least ten counts were recorded for this clonotype. The DNA of the CDR3 is TGTGCCAGCAGCCAACGCCAGGGAACCGAGGAGACCCAGTACTTC. Translating gives CASSQRQGTEETQYF. The J gene is TRBJ2-1, the V gene TRBV4-2; a weak D match, TRBD1 (5 bases). The J call may not be correct, given that the DNA end is closer to TRBJ2-5. This CDR3 has 15 amino acids. Germline V lookup: CDR1 LGHNA, CDR2 YNFKEQ.

V is TRBV20-1 and J is TRBJ2-3, with 8 bases that match TRBD1. The DNA end lines up better with TRBJ1-1; the J call may be wrong. In germline, CDR1 is DFQATT, CDR2 SNEGSKA (reference sequence). This CDR3 region has 14 residues. The CDR3 nucleotides are TGCAGTGCTAGTGGTGGGCAGGGGGCTAGGGAAGCTTTCTTT. Its translation is CSASGGQGAREAFF.

This sequence joins TRBV4-1 and TRBJ2-7; 9 bases are shared with TRBD2. CDR3 length equals 17 residues. In germline, CDR1 is MGHRA, CDR2 YSYEKL. J was trimmed by 5 bases and V by 1 base; bases with no gene match: 12. CDR3 residues: CASSQGLRGGRGHEQYF. CDR3 coding DNA: TGCGCCAGCAGCCAAGGCCTAAGGGGCGGGAGGGGGCACGAGCAGTACTTC.

The gene calls are TRBV19 and TRBJ1-5, with 10 bases fitting TRBD1. In germline, CDR1 is LNHDA, CDR2 SQIVND (reference sequence). The V segment lost 4 bases and the J segment 3 bases; nucleotides outside the gene matches: 9. The CDR3 extends over 17 amino acids. The CDR3 DNA reads as TGTGCCAGTAGTACCACCGGGACAGGGGTTACCAATCAGCCCCAGCATTTT. This encodes CASSTTGTGVTNQPQHF.

The gene calls are TRBV19 and TRBJ1-2, with a possible D match to TRBD1 (6 bases). Germline V gene sequence: CDR1 LNHDA, CDR2 SQIVND (reference sequence). V was trimmed by 7 bases and J by 4 bases, leaving 19 bases between them. The CDR3 is 15 amino acids. The CDR3 region is CASTPSVGGAYGYTF. The DNA of the CDR3 is TGTGCCAGTACCCCCTCGGTTGGGGGGGCCTATGGCTACACCTTC. The full variable domain, with the rest looked up from reference TRBV19 and TRBJ1-2, is DGGITQSPKYLFRKEGQNVTLSCEQNLNHDAMYWYRQDPGQGLRLIYYSQIVNDFQKGDIAEGYSVSREKKESFPLTVTSAQKNPTAFYLCASTPSVGGAYGYTFGSGTRLTVV.

In its sample, this clonotype was seen a few times. The CDR3 spells CSVGRDSPLYGYTF. The DNA of the CDR3 is TGCAGCGTTGGTCGGGACAGCCCTCTGTATGGCTACACCTTC. The V and J genes are TRBV29-1 and TRBJ1-2; 7 positions match TRBD1. Per germline, CDR1 SQVTM and CDR2 ANQGSEA. V lost 4 bases to trimming and J lost 5 bases; unmatched junction nucleotides: 10. The CDR3 runs 14 residues. Full variable domain (missing parts from reference TRBV29-1 and TRBJ1-2): SAVISQKPSRDICQRGTSLTIQCQVDSQVTMMFWYRQQPGQSLTLIATANQGSEATYESGFVIDKFPISRPNLTFSTLTVSNMSPEDSSIYLCSVGRDSPLYGYTFGSGTRLTVV.

This clonotype came up many times. The chain is built from TRBV2 and TRBJ1-4, with D perhaps TRBD1 (5 bases). V was trimmed by 3 bases and J by 7 bases, leaving 9 bases between them. The length of the CDR3 is 13 residues. Germline V lookup: CDR1 SNHLY, CDR2 FYNNEI. The CDR3 region has the DNA TGTGCCAGCAGTGACTCCCAGGGTGAAAAACTGTTTTTT. This translates into CASSDSQGEKLFF.